Listed below are T cell receptor beta chains from one sample, sequenced in a study of a mutant IDH1 vaccine in newly diagnosed glioma. The table came from immunoSEQ multiplex PCR; TCRdb's copy has only in-frame clones and leaves some out. The data contain roughly 86,000 clones, roughly 86% of them singletons. No antigen has been identified for these receptors. The sample here was PBMCs, taken from a glioma patient whose treatment included an IDH1 peptide vaccine. The receptors shown here come from a woman between 50 and 59 years old with glioma. CDR3s include the opening cysteine and the closing phenylalanine or tryptophan. D genes are given only for firm matches. Some rows have no size entry. The others give once, few or many, or a class for an expanded clone.

d_call clone_size j_call v_call cdr3_nt cdr3_aa
. . TRBJ1-6 TRBV5-4 TGTGCCAGCAAGAAAAGGGACTCAAGCTCCTATAATTCACCCCTCCACTTT CASKKRDSSSYNSPLHF
TRBD2 . TRBJ2-7 TRBV19 TGTGCCAGTAGTATAGGCCCCTTGGCGGGAGGAGCCTACGAGCAGTACTTC CASSIGPLAGGAYEQYF
TRBD2 . TRBJ2-7 TRBV5-1 TGCGCCAGCAGCTTGGGGACTAGAGCATACTCCTACGAGCAGTACTTC CASSLGTRAYSYEQYF
. . TRBJ2-3 TRBV27 TGTGCCAGCAGAAGGGACACCTACACAGATACGCAGTATTTT CASRRDTYTDTQYF
TRBD2 . TRBJ2-1 TRBV18 TGTGCCAGCTCACCCGGCCTAGCGGGAGGGTTGAATGAGCAGTTCTTC CASSPGLAGGLNEQFF
. . TRBJ1-2 TRBV5-4 TGTGCCAGCAGCTTGGGAGGGACGGCTCGTGGCTACACCTTC CASSLGGTARGYTF
. . TRBJ1-6 TRBV6-1 TGTGCCAGCAGAACAGGGAGCTCCTATAATTCACCCCTCCACTTT CASRTGSSYNSPLHF
TRBD1 . TRBJ2-2 TRBV7-8 TGTGCCAGCAGCCCCGGGACAGGGGTGACCGGGGAGCTGTTTTTT CASSPGTGVTGELFF
. . TRBJ1-1 TRBV6-6 TGTGCCAGCAGCCCACTGGAGGGGTGGACTGAAGCTTTCTTT CASSPLEGWTEAFF
. . TRBJ2-4 TRBV15 TGTGCCACCAGCAGAGATTTCGGAGGGCCCCTAGCCAAAAACATTCAGTACTTC CATSRDFGGPLAKNIQYF
TRBD1 . TRBJ1-3 TRBV10-3 TGTGCCATCAGCCCGGGACAGAGCTCTGGAAACACCATATATTTT CAISPGQSSGNTIYF
. . TRBJ1-4 TRBV7-9 TGTGCCAGCAGCTTAGTGGGGGGCCCACGAGAAAAACTGTTTTTT CASSLVGGPREKLFF
. . TRBJ1-1 TRBV29-1 TGCAGCGTTCGGCGGGGCGCGGACACTGAAGCTTTCTTT CSVRRGADTEAFF
TRBD1 . TRBJ2-2 TRBV5-1 TGCGCCAGCCAAGGGACAGGAGGCACCGGGGAGCTGTTTTTT CASQGTGGTGELFF
. . TRBJ1-2 TRBV30 TGTGCCTGGAGTACAGGAGCCTACTATGGCTACACCTTC CAWSTGAYYGYTF
. . TRBJ2-7 TRBV18 TGTGCCAGCTCACCACAGGACTGGGCAACCTCCTACGAGCAGTACTTC CASSPQDWATSYEQYF
TRBD1 once TRBJ1-5 TRBV30 TGTGCCTGGAGTTCGGGACAGGGGCCCTTGGGCAATCAGCCCCAGCATTTT CAWSSGQGPLGNQPQHF
TRBD1 . TRBJ2-1 TRBV10-3 TGTGCCATCAGTGAGTCGCGACAGGGGTTTGATGAGCAGTTCTTC CAISESRQGFDEQFF
TRBD2 . TRBJ2-5 TRBV6-5 TGTGCCAGCATCGGGGCGGGAGAAGAGACCCAGTACTTC CASIGAGEETQYF
. . TRBJ2-3 TRBV5-4 TGTGCCAGCAGCCTACTAGCTGATACGCAGTATTTT CASSLLADTQYF
TRBD2 . TRBJ2-2 TRBV28 TGTGCCAGCAGTACCCCCTTTGGGGACGGAGGACTAGCGAGTTTAACCGGGGAGCTGTTTTTT CASSTPFGDGGLASLTGELFF
TRBD2 once TRBJ2-1 TRBV10-1 TGCGCCAGCAGTGAGAGGACTAGCGGGAGCTTCTACAATGAGCAGTTCTTC CASSERTSGSFYNEQFF
. . TRBJ2-5 TRBV27 TGTGCCAGCAGTTTATTTGGGCAAGAGACCCAGTACTTC CASSLFGQETQYF
. . TRBJ1-4 TRBV28 TGTGCCAGCAGCATACAGGGAACTAATGAAAAACTGTTTTTT CASSIQGTNEKLFF
. . TRBJ1-1 TRBV27 TGTGCCAGCAGCAACGTCCGGGAGGGGTCCGACACTGAAGCTTTCTTT CASSNVREGSDTEAFF
. . TRBJ1-1 TRBV6-1 TGTGCCAGCAGTGAAAGGCCGGGGGCGAGGATTGAGGACACTGAAGCTTTCTTT CASSERPGARIEDTEAFF
TRBD1 . TRBJ2-7 TRBV5-1 TGCGCCAGCAGCTTCCAGACAGGGGAGGAGGAGCAGTACTTC CASSFQTGEEEQYF
. . TRBJ2-2 TRBV28 TGTGCCAGCAGTTTATACGGGAGAGGAGCCGGGGAGCTGTTTTTT CASSLYGRGAGELFF
. . TRBJ2-7 TRBV30 TGTGCCTGGGGTGGGGTCGGGTACGAGCAGTACTTC CAWGGVGYEQYF
TRBD2 . TRBJ2-1 TRBV6-5 TGTGCCATCAGGGGACTAGCGGGAGGGAGGAATGAGCAGTTCTTC CAIRGLAGGRNEQFF
. . TRBJ1-4 TRBV28 TGTGCCAGCACGCGGGCCCCAACTAATGAAAAACTGTTTTTT CASTRAPTNEKLFF
. . TRBJ1-4 TRBV7-9 TGTGCCAGCAGCCCGATCACCCTTAATGAAAAACTGTTTTTT CASSPITLNEKLFF
TRBD2 . TRBJ2-1 TRBV7-7 TGTGCTAGCAGCTCCACCGCATGGCCCGGGGGGGAGCAGTTCTTC CASSSTAWPGGEQFF
TRBD1 . TRBJ1-3 TRBV6-6 TGTGCCAGCAGTGCTTCCCAGGGGGCTGGAAACACCATATATTTT CASSASQGAGNTIYF
. . TRBJ2-3 TRBV5-1 TGCGCCAGCAACCAAGCGGTTAGCACAGATACGCAGTATTTT CASNQAVSTDTQYF
. . TRBJ1-1 TRBV28 TGTGCCAGCAGTCCGCTCGGACAGAGTCCTGAAGCTTTCTTT CASSPLGQSPEAFF
. . TRBJ1-2 TRBV5-1 TGCGCCAGCAGCTTGTCCGGGAACTATGGCTACACCTTC CASSLSGNYGYTF
. . TRBJ2-1 TRBV10-2 TGCGCCAGCAGAGGACCACCCAATGAGCAGTTCTTC CASRGPPNEQFF
TRBD1 . TRBJ1-5 TRBV6-1 TGTGCCAGCAGTGATGGAGACAGGGCCGGGATAAATCAGCCCCAGCATTTT CASSDGDRAGINQPQHF
TRBD2 . TRBJ2-7 TRBV19 TGTGCCAGTAGTCTCCGCTTGGGACTAAAAAGCTCCTACGAGCAGTACTTC CASSLRLGLKSSYEQYF
TRBD1 once TRBJ2-7 TRBV10-3 TGTGCCATCGCTGCCGGGACAGCTTACTACGAGCAGTACTTC CAIAAGTAYYEQYF
. . TRBJ2-3 TRBV19 TGTGCCAGTAGTCCCGAATCAGATACGCAGTATTTT CASSPESDTQYF
. . TRBJ2-2 TRBV6-6 TGTGCCAGCAGTTACGGGGACTCCTTTTACACCGGGGAGCTGTTTTTT CASSYGDSFYTGELFF
. once TRBJ2-5 TRBV9 TGTGCCAGCAGCGTACAGCCTCAAGAGACCCAGTACTTC CASSVQPQETQYF
. . TRBJ2-7 TRBV27 TGTGCCAGCAGTTTTATCTACGAGCAGTACTTC CASSFIYEQYF
. once TRBJ1-5 TRBV19 TGTGCCAGTAGCCCACTGGGGCAGCCCCAGCATTTT CASSPLGQPQHF
. few TRBJ2-5 TRBV5-4 TGTGCCAGCAGCACCGGAGGGGGCCAAGAGACCCAGTACTTC CASSTGGGQETQYF
. . TRBJ2-1 TRBV2 TGTGCCAGCATAGGCAGGGGAGAGGAGCAGTTCTTC CASIGRGEEQFF
TRBD1 . TRBJ2-7 TRBV7-8 TGTGCCAGCAGCTCACTCGACAGGGCCTACGAGCAGTACTTC CASSSLDRAYEQYF
. . TRBJ1-2 TRBV29-1 TGCAGCGTTGAAGGGGGGGGAGGCTATGGCTACACCTTC CSVEGGGGYGYTF
TRBD2 . TRBJ2-7 TRBV6-6 TGTGCCAGCAGTAAAGCTAGCGGAACCTACGAGCAGTACTTC CASSKASGTYEQYF